This record concerns one TCR beta chain sequence. Its antigen is still unknown. The data were obtained in a study of T-cell memory formation after mild COVID-19. Study context: The TCR clusters were mostly specific to one donor.

MiXCR, applied by TCRdb to the 5' RACE reads, yields one record per CDR3 protein. The data contain approximately 290,000 distinct CDR3 sequences, approximately 19% of them singletons. The CDR3 has 15 amino acids. Germline V gene data show CDR1 as SGHNT and CDR2 as YENEEA. Trimming removed 1 base at V and 4 bases at J, with 8 bases between. Study conclusions and caveats: Mainly CM and EM harbored the contracting CD4+ clones; mainly EMRA harbored the CD8+ ones. Clones that contracted from day 15 to 85 were balanced CD4/CD8, while later expanders leaned CD4+. Some SARS-CoV-2-responding clones were already detected in memory before infection.

This chain joins TRBV11-3 and TRBJ2-6, with D uncertain. This receptor was identified in a man in his late teens or twenties who had mild COVID-19 (a few samples of this study predate the infection). Cell type and time point are not known. Sequencing used PBMCs or a T cell subset sorted from them (not recorded which). The CDR3 here is CASSLAQIGANVLTF. The CDR3 coding sequence is TGTGCCAGCAGCTTAGCACAAATCGGGGCCAACGTCCTGACTTTC.